Listed here are 13 T cell receptor beta chains from one sample, sequenced in a study of shared clonotypes between healthy human individuals. Using immunoSEQ multiplex PCR, the repertoire was profiled, and TCRdb retains in-frame clones only, with some absent. The data show over 400,000 clones, with roughly 80% seen just once and 12% held by the top ten. Sequences were obtained from PBMCs. The receptors here all came from a woman in her thirties or forties in good health. Some clones in this sample may be carry-over from other donors' samples.

The V gene is TRBV5-1, the J gene TRBJ1-1; D may be TRBD1 (6 bases). With 7 bases removed from V and 1 base from J, the gap between germline ends came to 17 bases. Germline CDR1 SGHRS, CDR2 YFSETQ. There are 15 residues in the CDR3. The chain's CDR3 is CASHWGAGKNTEAFF. CDR3 sequence (DNA): TGCGCCAGCCACTGGGGGGCAGGAAAGAACACTGAAGCTTTCTTT.

This chain uses TRBV6-6 with TRBJ1-1; TRBD1 is a possible D gene (5 bases). Germline V gives CDR1 MNHNY, CDR2 SVGAGI (reference sequence). V was cut by 2 bases and J by 2 bases, with 9 bases left in between. The CDR3 covers 14 residues. The CDR3 DNA reads TGTGCCAGCAGTTACGGGAGGGGTAACACTGAAGCTTTCTTT. Translated, it gives CASSYGRGNTEAFF.

The chain links TRBV30 to TRBJ2-7; D gene ambiguous. The CDR3 consists of 11 residues. Germline V CDR1 and CDR2: GTSNPN, SVGIG (reference sequence). Trimming took off 2 bases at V and 7 bases at J, with 9 bases between the two ends. In DNA, the CDR3 is TGTGCCTGGAGTCCAAGCCGGGAGCAGTACTTC. It specifies CAWSPSREQYF.

Concerning this clone: This sample includes further DNA sequences coding for the same CDR3. The gene calls are TRBV5-1 and TRBJ1-5; D not certain. Trimming stripped 0 bases from V and 1 base from J, with 5 bases between. The CDR3 length is 14 residues. CDR1 SGHRS and CDR2 YFSETQ come from the germline V gene. The CDR3 region is CASSLGGSNQPQHF. The CDR3, as DNA: TGCGCCAGCAGCTTGGGGGGAAGCAATCAGCCCCAGCATTTT.

This chain joins TRBV2 and TRBJ2-1; 9 bases are shared with TRBD2. The J segment lost 7 bases and the V segment lost 6 bases, leaving 4 bases of the junction unmatched. In germline, CDR1 is SNHLY, CDR2 FYNNEI. The CDR3 runs 13 residues. CDR3 residues: CASRASGTNEQFF. DNA for the CDR3: TGTGCCAGCAGAGCTAGCGGGACAAATGAGCAGTTCTTC. The full variable domain, completed using reference TRBV2 and TRBJ2-1, is EPEVTQTPSHQVTQMGQEVILRCVPISNHLYFYWYRQILGQKVEFLVSFYNNEISEKSEIFDDQFSVERPDGSNFTLKIRSTKLEDSAMYFCASRASGTNEQFFGPGTRLTVL.

This chain links TRBV5-1 with TRBJ2-5, with D unresolved. V was shortened by 0 bases and J by 1 base, with 4 bases between the two germline ends. The CDR3 contains 13 residues. Germline V gives CDR1 SGHRS, CDR2 YFSETQ. As DNA, the CDR3 is TGCGCCAGCAGCTTGGTGCTCCAAGAGACCCAGTACTTC. This translates into CASSLVLQETQYF.

Of note for this clone: A far larger clone is one nucleotide away, so this likely arose from a read error. Different DNA sequences within this sample yield the same CDR3. The rearrangement uses TRBV30 and TRBJ1-2; D is ambiguous. This CDR3 comprises 13 residues. Germline loops: CDR1 GTSNPN, CDR2 SVGIG (reference sequence). The CDR3 spells CAWSPGLSYGYTF. As DNA, the CDR3 is TGTGCATGGAGTCCTGGCTTAAGCTATGGCTACACCTTC.

This rearrangement joins TRBV27 to TRBJ2-7; TRBD1 agrees at 7 bases. After removal of 5 bases from V and 1 base from J, the junction contained 17 bases not matched to a gene. Looked up from germline, CDR1 is MNHEY and CDR2 is SMNVEV (reference sequence). CDR3 length equals 18 residues. This CDR3 is CASSTNRHRGRRSYEQYF. The CDR3 region has the DNA TGTGCCAGCAGTACCAACCGGCACAGGGGTCGGAGGTCCTACGAGCAGTACTTC.

This clone was counted a few times. Only one base separates this from a far larger clonotype, so it likely reflects a read error. The gene calls are TRBV30 and TRBJ2-5; no clear D gene. This CDR3 region has 14 residues. Trimming shortened V by 3 bases and J by 0 bases, and 11 bases separated the two germline ends. Germline V lookup: CDR1 GTSNPN, CDR2 SVGIG (reference sequence). The CDR3 here is CAWRRPLYQETQYF. In DNA form, the CDR3 reads TGTGCCTGGAGGAGGCCCCTGTACCAAGAGACCCAGTACTTC.

This sequence joins TRBV27 and TRBJ2-5; D possibly uses TRBD1 or TRBD2 (5 bases each). The germline V and J ends were trimmed by 6 bases and 0 bases, with 11 bases remaining between them. Germline CDR1 and CDR2: MNHEY and SMNVEV (reference sequence). There are 14 residues in the CDR3. CDR3 residues: CASSPGAHQETQYF. The CDR3, as DNA: TGTGCCAGCAGCCCCGGGGCCCACCAAGAGACCCAGTACTTC.

This clone was seen more than once but under ten times. Here the CDR3 reads CASNSATNEKLFF. CDR3 sequence (DNA): TGTGCCAGCAATAGTGCAACTAATGAAAAACTGTTTTTT. The rearrangement links TRBV9 to TRBJ1-4; D is unclear. Trimming took off 6 bases at V and 0 bases at J, with 6 bases between the two ends. The germline CDR1 and CDR2 sequences are SGDLS and YYNGEE. The CDR3 sequence is 13 residues long.

J is TRBJ2-7 and V is TRBV7-6; perhaps TRBD1 as D (6 bases). The CDR3 contains 14 residues. V was clipped by 1 base and J by 5 bases, with 12 bases between them. Germline CDR1 reads SGHVS; CDR2 reads FNYEAQ. DNA of the CDR3: TGTGCCAGCAGCTTAGTGGGTACAGGGAACGAGCAGTACTTC. It encodes CASSLVGTGNEQYF. The full variable domain, completed using reference TRBV7-6 and TRBJ2-7, is GAGVSQSPRYKVTKRGQDVALRCDPISGHVSLYWYRQALGQGPEFLTYFNYEAQQDKSGLPNDRFSAERPEGSISTLTIQRTEQRDSAMYRCASSLVGTGNEQYFGPGTRLTVT.

The chain couples TRBV19 to TRBJ2-4; the D call may be TRBD1 or TRBD2 (5 bases each). V was cut by 9 bases and J by 0 bases, with 27 bases left in between. This CDR3 spans 19 amino acids. CDR1 and CDR2 (germline): LNHDA, SQIVND (reference sequence). The CDR3 protein is CARSIGRTLGRIAKNIQYF. Here the CDR3 DNA reads TGTGCCAGAAGCATTGGACGGACGCTGGGACGAATAGCCAAAAACATTCAGTACTTC.